This T cell receptor beta chain was identified in a study of CD8 T cells in Susac syndrome. When the RNA was reverse transcribed, random hexamers were used with an input of roughly 0.5 to 1 ug. TCRdb ran MiXCR on the immunoSEQ multiplex PCR reads and lists one entry per CDR3 protein. The sample has about 60,000 distinct CDR3 sequences; around 90% are singletons. The length of the CDR3 is 16 residues. V was pared by 5 bases and J by 7 bases, with 7 bases of the junction left unmatched. The germline V gene encodes CDR1 MNHNS and CDR2 SASEGT. The authors carried out high-throughput sequencing of TCR beta. They applied it to CD8+ and CD4+ T cells obtained from blood.

V gene TRBV6-1 combines with J gene TRBJ2-2; the match to TRBD2 covers 13 bases. The sample was CD8+ T cells from PBMCs. The source of this sequence is a human donor in good health. The CDR3 DNA sequence: TGTGCCAGCAGTCCCACTAGCGGGGGGGTTTACGGGGAGCTGTTTTTT. This encodes CASSPTSGGVYGELFF.